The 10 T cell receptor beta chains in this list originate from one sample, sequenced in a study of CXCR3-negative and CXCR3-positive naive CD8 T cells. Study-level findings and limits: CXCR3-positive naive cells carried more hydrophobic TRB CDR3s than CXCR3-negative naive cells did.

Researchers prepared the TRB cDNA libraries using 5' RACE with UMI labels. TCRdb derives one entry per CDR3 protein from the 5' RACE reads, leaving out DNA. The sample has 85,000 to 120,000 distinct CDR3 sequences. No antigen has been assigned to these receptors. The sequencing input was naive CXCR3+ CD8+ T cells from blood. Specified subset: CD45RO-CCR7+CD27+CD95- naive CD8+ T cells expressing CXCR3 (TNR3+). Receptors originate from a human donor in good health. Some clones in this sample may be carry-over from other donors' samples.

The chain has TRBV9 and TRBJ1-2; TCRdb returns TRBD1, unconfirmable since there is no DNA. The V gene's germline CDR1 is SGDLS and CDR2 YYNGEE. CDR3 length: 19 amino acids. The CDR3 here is CASSGDRDFLAQTNYGYTF.

The chain's CDR3 is CASSPETSWDTQYF. The rearrangement joins TRBV7-3 to TRBJ2-3; checking the TCRdb D call of TRBD2 is not possible without DNA. CDR3 length: 14 amino acids. Germline CDR1 SGHTA, CDR2 FQGTGA.

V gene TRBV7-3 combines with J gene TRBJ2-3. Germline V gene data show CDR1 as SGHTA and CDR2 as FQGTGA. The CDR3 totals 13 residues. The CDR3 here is CASSNGRSDTQYF.

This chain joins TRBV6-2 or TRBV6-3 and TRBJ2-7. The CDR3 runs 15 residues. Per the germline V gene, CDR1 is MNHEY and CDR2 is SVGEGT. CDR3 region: CASRGWGSEDYEQYF.

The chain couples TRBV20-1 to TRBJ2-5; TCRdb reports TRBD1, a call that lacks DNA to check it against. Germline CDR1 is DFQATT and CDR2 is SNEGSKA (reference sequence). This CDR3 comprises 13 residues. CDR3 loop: CSARRAGEETQYF.

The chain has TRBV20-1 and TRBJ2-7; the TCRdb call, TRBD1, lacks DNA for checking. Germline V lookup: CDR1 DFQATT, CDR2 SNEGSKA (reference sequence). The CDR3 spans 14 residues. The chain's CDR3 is CSARAGADFYEQYF.

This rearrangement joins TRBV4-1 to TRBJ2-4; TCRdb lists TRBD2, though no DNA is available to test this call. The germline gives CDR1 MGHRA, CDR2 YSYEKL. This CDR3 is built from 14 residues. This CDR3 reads CASSSPGLENIQYF.

This CDR3 reads CSVEGVSNYEQYF. This chain connects TRBV29-1 to TRBJ2-7; without DNA, the TCRdb call of TRBD1 cannot be checked. CDR1 is SQVTM, CDR2 ANQGSEA, per germline. CDR3 length: 13 residues.

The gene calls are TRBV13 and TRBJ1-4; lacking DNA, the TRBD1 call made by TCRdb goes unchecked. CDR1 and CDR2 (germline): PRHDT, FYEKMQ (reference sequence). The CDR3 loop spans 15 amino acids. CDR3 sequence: CASSPPGMYNEKLFF.

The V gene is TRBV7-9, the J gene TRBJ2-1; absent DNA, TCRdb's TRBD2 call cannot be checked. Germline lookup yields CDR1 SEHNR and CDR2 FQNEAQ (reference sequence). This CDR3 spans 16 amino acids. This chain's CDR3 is CASSQSAGGAGNEQFF.